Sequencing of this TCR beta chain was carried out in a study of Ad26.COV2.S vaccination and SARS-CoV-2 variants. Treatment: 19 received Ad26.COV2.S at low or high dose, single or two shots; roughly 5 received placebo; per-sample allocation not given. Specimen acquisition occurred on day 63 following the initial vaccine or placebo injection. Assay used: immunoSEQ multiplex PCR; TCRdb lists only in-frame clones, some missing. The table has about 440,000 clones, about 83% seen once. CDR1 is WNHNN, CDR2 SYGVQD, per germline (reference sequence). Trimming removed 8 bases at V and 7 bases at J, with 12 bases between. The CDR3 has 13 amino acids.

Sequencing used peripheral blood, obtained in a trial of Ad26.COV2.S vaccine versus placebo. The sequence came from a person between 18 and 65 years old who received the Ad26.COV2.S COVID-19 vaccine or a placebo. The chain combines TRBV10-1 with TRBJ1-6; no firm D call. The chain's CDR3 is CASGFGNNSPLHF. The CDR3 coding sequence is TGCGCCAGCGGGTTTGGGAACAATTCACCCCTCCACTTT.